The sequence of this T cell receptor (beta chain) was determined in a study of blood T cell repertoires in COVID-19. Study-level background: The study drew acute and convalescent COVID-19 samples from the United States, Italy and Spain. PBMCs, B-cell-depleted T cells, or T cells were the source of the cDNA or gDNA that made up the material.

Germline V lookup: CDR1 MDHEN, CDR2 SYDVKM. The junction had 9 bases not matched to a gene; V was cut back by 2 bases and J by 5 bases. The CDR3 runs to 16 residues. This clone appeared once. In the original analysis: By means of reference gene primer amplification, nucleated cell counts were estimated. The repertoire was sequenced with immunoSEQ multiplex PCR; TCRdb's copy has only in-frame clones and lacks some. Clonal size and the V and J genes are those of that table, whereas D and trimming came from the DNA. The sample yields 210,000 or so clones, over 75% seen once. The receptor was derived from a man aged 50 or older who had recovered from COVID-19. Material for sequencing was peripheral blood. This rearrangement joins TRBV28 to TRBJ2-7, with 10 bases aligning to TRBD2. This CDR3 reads CASSLVSGGWVNEQYF. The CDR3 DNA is TGTGCCAGCAGTTTAGTTAGCGGGGGGTGGGTTAACGAGCAGTACTTC.